This entry is about one T cell receptor (beta chain). What it binds is unknown. Here immunoSEQ multiplex PCR was the method, and the copy in TCRdb shows in-frame clones only, minus some. The table includes over 200,000 clones, around 88% detected once. Germline V lookup: CDR1 LNHDA, CDR2 SQIVND (reference sequence). The CDR3 contains 16 residues. V lost 3 bases to trimming and J lost 7 bases; unmatched junction nucleotides: 13. The record originates from a study of cytomegalovirus exposure and HLA in healthy donors. Study-wide results and limits: The majority of TCR sequences were rare, yet some public TCRs appeared in many donors.

This chain links TRBV19 with TRBJ2-3, with 7 bases identical to TRBD1. This receptor was identified in a young woman in good health and CMV-seronegative. The sample consisted of PBMCs. CDR3 amino acids: CASSMRGHRGENTQYF. CDR3 sequence (DNA): TGTGCCAGTAGTATGCGAGGGCACAGGGGCGAGAATACGCAGTATTTT.